Listed below are T cell receptor beta chains from one sample, sequenced in a study of blood T cells in healthy people across ages. TCRdb re-called the 5' RACE reads through MiXCR, storing one row per CDR3 protein. Here the sample spans around 1,900,000 distinct CDR3 sequences, about two fifths being singletons. Sequencing used blood. The source of these receptors is a human donor in good health. Both conserved end residues are part of each CDR3. D genes are given only for firm matches. Clone size, where shown, is once, few, many, or a class for clones that have expanded.

clone_size	d_call	v_call	j_call	cdr3_aa	cdr3_nt
NA	NA	TRBV7-3	TRBJ1-2	CASSLNYGCGYTF	TGTGCCAGCAGCTTAAATTATGGATGTGGCTACACCTTC
NA	TRBD2	TRBV20-1	TRBJ2-1	CSARTTAGALYNEQFF	TGCAGTGCTAGGACGACAGCGGGGGCACTTTACAATGAGCAGTTCTTC
many	NA	TRBV11-1	TRBJ2-3	CASSLVGGDTDTQYF	TGTGCCAGCAGCTTAGTTGGGGGAGACACAGATACGCAGTATTTT
few	TRBD1	TRBV2	TRBJ1-2	CASKWDSNYGYTF	TGTGCCAGCAAGTGGGACAGCAACTATGGCTACACCTTC
many	NA	TRBV9	TRBJ2-3	CASSVGSTDTQYF	TGTGCCAGCAGCGTAGGGTCGACAGATACGCAGTATTTT
few	NA	TRBV7-8	TRBJ1-5	CASSHSRGAGNQPQHF	TGTGCCAGCAGCCACTCCCGGGGGGCTGGCAATCAGCCCCAGCATTTT
NA	TRBD1	TRBV7-9	TRBJ2-3	CASSPRTGPTYTQYF	TGTGCCAGCAGCCCACGGACAGGTCCGACGTATACGCAGTATTTT
NA	NA	TRBV5-1	TRBJ2-5	CASSLDRGPGETQYF	TGCGCCAGCAGCTTGGATCGGGGGCCAGGAGAGACCCAGTACTTC
NA	TRBD1	TRBV11-2	TRBJ1-2	CATVPGTGHGYTF	TGTGCCACCGTTCCCGGGACAGGGCACGGCTACACCTTC
NA	NA	TRBV20-1	TRBJ2-7	CSRGERVGSYEQYF	TGCAGCAGGGGGGAGAGGGTCGGCTCCTACGAGCAGTACTTC
NA	NA	TRBV4-3	TRBJ2-3	CASSPNQGGGGGDTQYF	TGCGCCAGCAGCCCGAACCAGGGGGGGGGAGGAGGGGATACGCAGTATTTT
NA	NA	TRBV10-3	TRBJ2-1	CATLRDPQAYEQFF	TGTGCCACGCTTAGAGACCCCCAGGCCTACGAGCAGTTCTTC
few	NA	TRBV20-1	TRBJ1-1	CSARDLLLGPGTEAFF	TGCAGTGCTAGAGATCTCTTACTCGGGCCGGGCACTGAAGCTTTCTTT
NA	NA	TRBV10-3	TRBJ2-3	CAISESSRRASGTDTQYF	TGTGCCATCAGTGAAAGTAGTAGGAGGGCGAGTGGCACAGATACGCAGTATTTT
NA	NA	TRBV4-2	TRBJ2-7	CASSQRPTDYEQYF	TGTGCCAGCAGCCAACGCCCGACGGACTACGAGCAGTACTTC
NA	NA	TRBV28	TRBJ1-2	CASSFITSASYGYTF	TGTGCCAGCAGTTTTATAACATCGGCCAGCTATGGCTACACCTTC
NA	NA	TRBV6-2/TRBV6-3	TRBJ2-1	CASSSLLRAPFF	TGTGCCAGCAGTTCCCTGCTGAGGGCCCCGTTCTTC
NA	TRBD2	TRBV7-2	TRBJ2-5	CASSFFEPLAGGPRETQYF	TGTGCCAGCAGCTTCTTTGAACCACTAGCGGGGGGGCCGCGGGAGACCCAGTACTTC
NA	NA	TRBV2	TRBJ2-5	CASSESRGPAGETQYF	TGTGCCAGCAGTGAATCTCGGGGGCCGGCGGGTGAGACCCAGTACTTC
few	TRBD1	TRBV12-3/TRBV12-4	TRBJ1-4	CASSFFAGQGNEKLFF	TGTGCCAGCAGTTTCTTCGCGGGACAGGGAAATGAAAAACTGTTTTTT
many	TRBD1	TRBV5-1	TRBJ2-7	CASSQTGGSYEQYF	TGTGCCAGCAGCCAGACAGGGGGCTCCTACGAGCAGTACTTC
few	NA	TRBV7-8	TRBJ2-5	CASSLGRGRPIGETQYF	TGTGCCAGCAGCTTAGGGAGGGGGAGGCCAATCGGAGAGACCCAGTACTTC
many	NA	TRBV20-1	TRBJ2-3	CSARDHRQDADTQYF	TGCAGTGCTAGAGACCACCGGCAGGATGCAGATACGCAGTATTTT
NA	TRBD2	TRBV7-3	TRBJ2-5	CASSMAGGEETQYF	TGTGCCAGCAGCATGGCGGGGGGTGAAGAGACCCAGTACTTC
NA	TRBD1	TRBV29-1	TRBJ2-7	CSVELGTGSYEQYF	TGCAGCGTTGAATTAGGGACAGGCTCCTACGAGCAGTACTTC
NA	TRBD1	TRBV20-1	TRBJ2-7	CSARGTRDRVSYEQYF	TGCAGTGCTAGAGGGACCCGGGACAGGGTTTCCTACGAGCAGTACTTC
NA	NA	TRBV3-1	TRBJ1-2	CASSQAYRRYEGGYTF	TGTGCCAGCAGCCAAGCGTATAGGCGATACGAGGGGGGCTACACCTTC
NA	TRBD1	TRBV2	TRBJ1-5	CASSEDRVGQPQHF	TGTGCCAGCAGCGAGGACAGGGTCGGTCAGCCCCAGCATTTT
few	NA	TRBV3-1	TRBJ1-4	CASSLHDQNEKLFF	TGTGCCAGCAGCCTCCACGACCAAAATGAAAAACTGTTTTTT
NA	TRBD2	TRBV3-1	TRBJ2-3	CASSQGLATSSTDTQYF	TGTGCCAGCAGCCAAGGACTAGCGACTTCTAGCACAGATACGCAGTATTTT
NA	TRBD2	TRBV12-3/TRBV12-4	TRBJ2-1	CASSSGDLLQFF	TGTGCCAGCAGTAGCGGGGATTTATTGCAGTTCTTC
NA	NA	TRBV7-9	TRBJ2-7	CASSLGYAGNYEQYF	TGTGCCAGCAGTTTAGGGTATGCGGGGAACTACGAGCAGTACTTC
NA	NA	TRBV20-1	TRBJ2-5	CSARDPSGQGETQYF	TGCAGTGCTAGAGATCCCTCGGGTCAAGGGGAGACCCAGTACTTC
few	TRBD1	TRBV4-1	TRBJ1-4	CASSQDAPRGLEKLFF	TGCGCCAGCAGCCAAGATGCCCCTAGGGGGCTGGAAAAACTGTTTTTT
few	NA	TRBV27	TRBJ2-7	CASSAAWTPTYEQYF	TGTGCCAGCAGTGCAGCTTGGACACCAACCTACGAGCAGTACTTC
NA	NA	TRBV9	TRBJ1-5	CVSSVAEGFGPQHF	TGTGTCAGCAGCGTAGCTGAGGGATTCGGTCCCCAGCATTTT
NA	NA	TRBV12-3/TRBV12-4	TRBJ1-2	CASRRAGRQNYGYTF	TGTGCCAGCAGGAGAGCGGGCCGCCAGAACTATGGCTACACCTTC
NA	NA	TRBV20-1	TRBJ2-6	CSASRGFGANVLTF	TGCAGTGCTAGTCGGGGTTTTGGGGCCAACGTCCTGACTTTC
NA	NA	TRBV7-8	TRBJ2-4	CASGRTPLTKNIQYF	TGTGCCAGCGGCCGGACTCCATTAACCAAAAACATTCAGTACTTC
NA	NA	TRBV2	TRBJ2-7	CASSEGLHEQYF	TGTGCCAGCAGTGAAGGTTTACACGAGCAGTACTTC
NA	NA	TRBV6-5	TRBJ1-1	CASSYILKDGGKNTEAFF	TGTGCCAGCAGTTACATACTAAAGGACGGCGGGAAAAACACTGAAGCTTTCTTT
NA	TRBD1	TRBV18	TRBJ2-4	CASSPQTGENIQYF	TGTGCCAGCTCACCACAGACAGGGGAAAACATTCAGTACTTC
many	TRBD2	TRBV11-2	TRBJ2-1	CASSRLAGGLNEQFF	TGTGCCAGCAGCCGACTAGCGGGGGGCCTTAATGAGCAGTTCTTC
NA	NA	TRBV4-1	TRBJ2-7	CASSQEPQAPYEQYF	TGCGCCAGCAGCCAAGAGCCACAGGCACCCTACGAGCAGTACTTC
few	NA	TRBV3-1	TRBJ2-7	CASSQEIHEQYF	TGTGCCAGCAGCCAAGAGATACACGAGCAGTACTTC
NA	NA	TRBV12-5	TRBJ2-5	CASGPGLGLQETQYF	TGTGCTAGTGGTCCGGGACTGGGATTACAAGAGACCCAGTACTTC
NA	NA	TRBV7-2	TRBJ2-5	CASSPQRQKETQYF	TGTGCCAGCAGCCCCCAAAGACAGAAAGAGACCCAGTACTTC
NA	NA	TRBV12-3/TRBV12-4	TRBJ1-1	CASSRLSNTEAFF	TGTGCCAGCAGCCGCCTTTCGAACACTGAAGCTTTCTTT
NA	NA	TRBV27	TRBJ2-1	CASSSRSSGSSYNEQFF	TGTGCCAGCAGTTCACGCTCCTCAGGGAGCTCCTACAATGAGCAGTTCTTC
NA	NA	TRBV12-3/TRBV12-4	TRBJ2-7	CASSPVGGTKEQYF	TGTGCCAGCAGCCCCGTTGGGGGGACGAAGGAGCAGTACTTC
NA	NA	TRBV29-1	TRBJ2-7	CSVAPIRAEGGIGEQYF	TGCAGCGTTGCCCCCATTCGGGCCGAGGGGGGGATCGGCGAGCAGTACTTC
NA	NA	TRBV11-2	TRBJ2-7	CASSPDGTSSYEQYF	TGTGCCAGCAGCCCCGACGGGACATCATCCTACGAGCAGTACTTC
few	NA	TRBV7-9	TRBJ2-4	CASSSEETLAKNIQYF	TGTGCCAGCAGCTCTGAGGAGACCCTGGCCAAAAACATTCAGTACTTC
few	NA	TRBV20-1	TRBJ1-1	CSASQDTTEAFF	TGCAGTGCTAGTCAGGACACCACTGAAGCTTTCTTT
few	TRBD2	TRBV5-1	TRBJ2-5	CASSLGIASGSGETQYF	TGTGCCAGCAGCTTGGGTATCGCTAGCGGGTCCGGAGAGACCCAGTACTTC
few	TRBD1	TRBV20-1	TRBJ2-7	CSAQAGGNYEQYF	TGCAGTGCTCAGGCAGGGGGAAACTACGAGCAGTACTTC